Sequencing of this T cell receptor beta chain was carried out in a study of patients and donors after allogeneic stem cell transplantation. Germline CDR1 and CDR2: SQVTM and ANQGSEA. The CDR3 totals 13 residues. J lost 1 base, V lost 6 bases, and 2 bases had no gene match. In its sample, this clonotype was seen many times. TCRdb independently ran MiXCR on the RT-PCR reads; one entry per CDR3 protein. The sample shows hundreds of thousands of distinct CDR3 sequences, more than 15% of them seen only once. The rearrangement joins TRBV29-1 to TRBJ1-1; 10 nucleotides line up with TRBD1. The TCR sequence derives from a human donor who was either an allogeneic HSCT recipient or a stem cell or donor lymphocyte infusion donor (not recorded which). It is not recorded whose cells these are; they may come from a transplant donor. Sequenced input: blood, either unsorted or a sorted T cell fraction (not recorded which). The CDR3 bases are TGCAGCGTCCGACAGGGGGCGAACACTGAAGCTTTCTTT. Its protein is CSVRQGANTEAFF.